The 29 T cell receptor beta chains below all came from one sample that was sequenced in a study of early T cells in non-severe SARS-CoV-2 infection. One entry per CDR3 protein results from TCRdb running MiXCR on the 5' RACE reads. The table shows some 81,000 distinct CDR3 sequences, with around 9.9% occurring only once. Input material: whole blood. These receptors originate from an adult who was a healthcare worker with PCR-confirmed SARS-CoV-2 infection or an uninfected control (not recorded which).

V is TRBV9 and J is TRBJ1-1; D gene uncertain. Per the germline V gene, CDR1 is SGDLS and CDR2 is YYNGEE. This CDR3 contains 14 residues. Trimming took 3 bases from V and 2 from J, leaving 11 bases between them. In nucleotides, the CDR3 is TGTGCCAGCAGCGCCCCGCCAGAAAACACTGAAGCTTTCTTT. It is translated as CASSAPPENTEAFF.

This clonotype was counted between two and nine times. V is TRBV12-3 or TRBV12-4 and J is TRBJ2-5; 9 nucleotides line up with TRBD1. Trimming took 1 base from V and 13 from J; bases not matched to a gene: 7. CDR3 length equals 13 residues. The DNA for the CDR3 is TGTGCCAGCAGTTTAGGGACAGGGGATCGGAGGTACTTC. Protein: CASSLGTGDRRYF.

This clonotype has only a few counts. In DNA form, the CDR3 reads TGTGCCAGCAGCCCTAGACTAACCGCTACGCAGTATTTT. Amino acids: CASSPRLTATQYF. V is TRBV14 and J is TRBJ2-3; tentatively, D is TRBD2 (5 bases). There are 13 residues in the CDR3. Trimming shortened V by 4 bases and J by 8 bases, and 13 bases separated the two germline ends. Germline CDR1 is SGHDN and CDR2 is FVKESK.

This clonotype has just a few counts. The chain combines TRBV20-1 with TRBJ2-5; TRBD1 aligns across 7 bases. The V and J ends lost 6 bases and 4 bases, in that order; junction bases with no gene match: 11. The CDR3 contains 14 residues. CDR1 is DFQATT and CDR2 is SNEGSKA in the germline V gene (reference sequence). CDR3 DNA: TGCAGTGCCCAGGGCCAGGGGGTTCGAGAGACCCAGTACTTC. This sequence encodes CSAQGQGVRETQYF.

This clonotype was found many times. The V gene is TRBV4-1, the J gene TRBJ2-4; D is unresolved. V was trimmed by 3 bases and J by 0 bases, leaving 9 bases between them. This CDR3 has 15 residues. CDR1 is MGHRA and CDR2 is YSYEKL in the germline V gene. The CDR3 DNA is TGCGCCAGCAGCCAGACCTACCTAGCCAAAAACATTCAGTACTTC. It specifies CASSQTYLAKNIQYF.

This clonotype occurred many times. This chain connects TRBV27 to TRBJ2-5; TRBD2 matches 11 bases. V lost 5 bases to trimming and J lost 5 bases; unmatched junction nucleotides: 7. Germline assignment: CDR1 MNHEY and CDR2 SMNVEV (reference sequence). CDR3 size: 15 residues. The CDR3 DNA follows: TGTGCCAGCAGTCTAACTAGCGGGAGCTGGGAGACCCAGTACTTC. It yields the protein CASSLTSGSWETQYF.

This clonotype appeared many times. Here the CDR3 reads CASSGGRVGYNEQFF. CDR3 in DNA: TGTGCCAGCAGTGGGGGAAGAGTGGGATACAATGAGCAGTTCTTC. The J gene is TRBJ2-1, the V gene TRBV6-1; D is uncertain. This CDR3 is 15 amino acids long. Per germline, CDR1 MNHNS and CDR2 SASEGT. Deletions cut 4 bases from V and 4 bases from J, with 14 bases between.

This clonotype has at least ten counts. This chain links TRBV7-8 with TRBJ2-3, with 7 bases lining up with TRBD1. CDR1 and CDR2 from the germline V gene are SGHVS and FQNEAQ. V trimming: 5 bases; J trimming: 8 bases; junction bases outside the gene matches: 16. The length of the CDR3 is 16 residues. The CDR3 nucleotides are TGTGCCAGCAGCCCACTGGGACAGCCCGCAACTAGTACGCAGTATTTT. As protein: CASSPLGQPATSTQYF. Full variable domain (missing parts from reference TRBV7-8 and TRBJ2-3): GAGVSQSPRYKVAKRGQDVALRCDPISGHVSLFWYQQALGQGPEFLTYFQNEAQLDKSGLPSDRFFAERPEGSVSTLKIQRTQQEDSAVYLCASSPLGQPATSTQYFGPGTRLTVL.

This clonotype was seen at least ten times. V usage is TRBV7-9 and J usage is TRBJ2-1, with unresolved D. Per the germline V gene, CDR1 is SEHNR and CDR2 is FQNEAQ (reference sequence). This CDR3 comprises 11 residues. Trimming took off 6 bases at V and 5 bases at J, with 5 bases between the two ends. CDR3 DNA sequence: TGTGCCAGCAGGACAAACAATGAGCAGTTCTTC. Translating gives CASRTNNEQFF.

This clonotype came up many times. The chain joins TRBV5-1 to TRBJ2-5; 7 bases agree with TRBD1. V dropped 5 bases and J dropped 2; count of bases not matched to a gene: 3. Germline CDR1 is SGHRS and CDR2 is YFSETQ. This CDR3 comprises 13 residues. The CDR3 protein is CASRQTGQETQYF. CDR3 in DNA: TGCGCCAGCAGGCAGACAGGGCAAGAGACCCAGTACTTC.

V gene TRBV4-1 combines with J gene TRBJ2-5; 9 nucleotides agree with TRBD1. Germline values: CDR1 MGHRA, CDR2 YSYEKL. The CDR3 loop spans 17 amino acids. J was trimmed by 2 bases and V by 4 bases; bases with no gene match: 11. CDR3 coding DNA: TGCGCCAGCAGCCTTTACAGGGGGCAGACGTTTCAAGAGACCCAGTACTTC. Residues: CASSLYRGQTFQETQYF.

This clonotype was seen ten or more times. This chain links TRBV6-1 with TRBJ2-7; TRBD2 agrees at 8 bases. The V gene end was trimmed by 6 bases and the J gene end by 6 bases; junction bases not matched to a gene: 10. The CDR3 sequence is 14 residues long. Per the germline V gene, CDR1 is MNHNS and CDR2 is SASEGT. The CDR3 nucleotides are TGTGCCAGCAGCCCCCCGGGACTAGTCTCCGAGCAGTACTTC. It specifies CASSPPGLVSEQYF.

This clonotype came up many times. The J gene is TRBJ2-2, the V gene TRBV19; TRBD1 matches 9 bases. Germline V gene lookup returns CDR1 LNHDA and CDR2 SQIVND (reference sequence). The CDR3 length is 15 residues. After removal of 7 bases from V and 4 bases from J, the junction contained 7 bases not matched to a gene. The chain's CDR3 is CASTTGQGRTGELFF. The CDR3 nucleotides read TGTGCCAGTACAACCGGACAGGGGCGCACCGGGGAGCTGTTTTTT.

This clonotype was recorded at least ten times. The chain couples TRBV27 to TRBJ2-7, with D possibly being TRBD1 (5 bases). Deletions cut 4 bases from V and 5 bases from J, with 12 bases between. CDR1 is MNHEY, CDR2 SMNVEV, per germline (reference sequence). The CDR3 totals 13 residues. This CDR3 reads CASSSKGYDEQYF. The CDR3 nucleotides read TGTGCCAGCAGTTCGAAGGGGTACGACGAGCAGTACTTC.

The rearrangement uses TRBV5-6 and TRBJ2-3; maybe TRBD2 (5 bases). Trimming pared 4 bases from V and 3 bases from J, leaving 9 bases between. CDR1 SGHDT and CDR2 YYEEEE come from the germline V gene. CDR3 length equals 13 residues. Written as DNA, the CDR3 is TGTGCCAGCAGCGGCACGGGGACAGATACGCAGTATTTT. Protein product: CASSGTGTDTQYF.

This clonotype appeared many times. V usage is TRBV3-1 and J usage is TRBJ2-3, with no clear D. Between the trimmed V and J ends, which lost 0 bases and 0 bases, there was a span of 7 bases. The germline V gene has CDR1 LGHDT and CDR2 YNNKEL (reference sequence). This CDR3 contains 15 residues. CDR3 sequence: CASSQDLASTDTQYF. The CDR3 DNA reads as TGTGCCAGCAGCCAAGATCTGGCTAGCACAGATACGCAGTATTTT.

This clonotype has a handful of counts. The J gene is TRBJ1-5, the V gene TRBV6-1; 11 positions agree with TRBD1. J lost 6 bases, V lost 6 bases, and 7 bases had no gene match. CDR1 and CDR2 from the germline V gene are MNHNS and SASEGT. There are 15 residues in the CDR3. This CDR3 reads CASRDRGPRAQPQHF. CDR3 nucleotide sequence: TGTGCCAGCAGGGACAGGGGGCCGCGAGCTCAGCCCCAGCATTTT.

The chain recombines TRBV7-9 with TRBJ2-1; 10 bases fit TRBD2. CDR1 is SEHNR, CDR2 FQNEAQ, per germline (reference sequence). The trim removed 5 bases at V and 7 bases at J, leaving 14 bases unmatched. There are 17 residues in the CDR3. The CDR3, as DNA: TGTGCCAGCAGCCCGCACGCCGGAGAGCGGGAGGGAAATGAGCAGTTCTTC. It is translated as CASSPHAGEREGNEQFF.

This clonotype was observed at least ten times. The chain has TRBV4-1 and TRBJ1-3, with D unclear. CDR1 and CDR2 (germline): MGHRA, YSYEKL. The CDR3 consists of 15 residues. The ends were cut back, 5 bases at V and 0 bases at J, with 11 bases in the middle. CDR3 coding DNA: TGCGCCAGCAGCGCCCACGAAGGCTCTGGAAACACCATATATTTT. This sequence encodes CASSAHEGSGNTIYF.

The chain joins TRBV3-1 to TRBJ1-2; 8 bases align to TRBD1. Germline CDR1 LGHDT, CDR2 YNNKEL (reference sequence). V was pared by 2 bases and J by 7 bases, with 9 bases of the junction left unmatched. The CDR3 runs 15 residues. This CDR3 is CASSQRSQGATGYTF. DNA of the CDR3: TGTGCCAGCAGCCAAAGGTCGCAGGGGGCTACTGGCTACACCTTC.

This clonotype was counted many times. This CDR3 is CASSISLIAGYTF. In nucleotides, the CDR3 is TGTGCCAGTAGTATATCACTAATTGCGGGCTACACCTTC. The rearrangement links TRBV19 to TRBJ1-2; D is unresolved. The CDR3 has 13 amino acids. Germline V gene sequence: CDR1 LNHDA, CDR2 SQIVND (reference sequence). V lost 2 bases and J 8 bases, leaving 12 bases between the germline ends.

This clonotype was seen only a few times. The CDR3 is CSARDPQGMDNEQFF. CDR3 nucleotide sequence: TGCAGTGCTAGAGATCCCCAGGGAATGGACAATGAGCAGTTCTTC. J is TRBJ2-1 and V is TRBV20-1; possibly TRBD1 for D (5 bases). V lost 0 bases and J lost 5, with 14 bases in between. The CDR3 has 15 amino acids. Germline V gene lookup returns CDR1 DFQATT and CDR2 SNEGSKA (reference sequence).

This clonotype was detected only a few times. This chain joins TRBV4-2 and TRBJ2-1, with 11 bases identical to TRBD2. The germline CDR1 and CDR2 sequences are LGHNA and YNFKEQ. This CDR3 region has 20 residues. Unmatched junction bases numbered 11, after V lost 1 base and J lost 0 bases. DNA of the CDR3: TGTGCCAGCAGCCAAGGTTATCTAGCGGGAGGCCTTAGCTCCTACAATGAGCAGTTCTTC. It encodes CASSQGYLAGGLSSYNEQFF.

This clonotype was seen a few times. The V and J genes are TRBV27 and TRBJ2-1, with 9 nucleotides matching TRBD2. V shed 3 bases, J shed 7 bases, and the junction held 7 bases outside the gene matches. CDR3 length: 15 residues. CDR1 is MNHEY and CDR2 is SMNVEV in the germline V gene (reference sequence). The CDR3: CASSLWAGGRNEQFF. The CDR3 DNA sequence: TGTGCCAGCAGTTTGTGGGCGGGAGGGCGGAATGAGCAGTTCTTC.

This clonotype was counted at least ten times. The CDR3 sequence: CASSPGTGWTEQYF. For the CDR3, the DNA is TGTGCCAGCAGCCCCGGGACAGGGTGGACCGAGCAGTACTTC. The chain carries TRBV7-2 and TRBJ2-7; TRBD1 matches at 9 bases. J was trimmed by 6 bases and V by 5 bases; bases with no gene match: 8. The CDR3 spans 14 residues. CDR1 SGHTA and CDR2 FQGNSA come from the germline V gene.

Ten or more counts support this clonotype. The CDR3 sequence is CASSFRVREQFF. The CDR3 DNA reads TGTGCCAGCAGTTTCCGGGTGCGGGAGCAGTTCTTC. The V and J genes are TRBV28 and TRBJ2-1; D not certain. The length of the CDR3 is 12 residues. Germline CDR1 is MDHEN and CDR2 is SYDVKM. V was pared by 3 bases and J by 10 bases, with 10 bases between. The full variable domain, completed using reference TRBV28 and TRBJ2-1, is DVKVTQSSRYLVKRTGEKVFLECVQDMDHENMFWYRQDPGLGLRLIYFSYDVKMKEKGDIPEGYSVSREKKERFSLILESASTNQTSMYLCASSFRVREQFFGPGTRLTVL.

In this sample, this clonotype turned up a few times. V and J are TRBV2 and TRBJ1-6, with 10 bases identical to TRBD1. Germline V gives CDR1 SNHLY, CDR2 FYNNEI. J lost 9 bases, V lost 6 bases, and 8 bases had no gene match. The CDR3 is made up of 15 amino acids. Written as DNA, the CDR3 is TGTGCCAGCAGGCCCGGGACAGGGGAAAGTTCACCCCTCCACTTT. This encodes CASRPGTGESSPLHF.

The chain uses TRBV29-1 and TRBJ1-2, with 7 bases lining up with TRBD1. V lost 6 bases, J lost 7 bases, and 8 bases stayed unmatched. Germline CDR1 SQVTM, CDR2 ANQGSEA. This CDR3 region has 12 residues. The CDR3 sequence is CSVAGQTIGYTF. Here the CDR3 DNA reads TGCAGCGTCGCGGGACAGACTATTGGCTACACCTTC.

The table lists this clonotype with a count of one. One end of the junction fails to match germline, which may point to a read error. The chain uses TRBV6-5 and TRBJ2-6, with TRBD1 identical over 7 bases. The CDR3 spans 17 residues. Germline CDR1 reads MNHEY; CDR2 reads SVGAGI. The CDR3 loop is CASSKDRSPSGANILTF. CDR3 coding DNA: TGTGCCAGCAGTAAGGACAGGTCCCCCTCTGGGGCCAACATCCTGACTTTC.